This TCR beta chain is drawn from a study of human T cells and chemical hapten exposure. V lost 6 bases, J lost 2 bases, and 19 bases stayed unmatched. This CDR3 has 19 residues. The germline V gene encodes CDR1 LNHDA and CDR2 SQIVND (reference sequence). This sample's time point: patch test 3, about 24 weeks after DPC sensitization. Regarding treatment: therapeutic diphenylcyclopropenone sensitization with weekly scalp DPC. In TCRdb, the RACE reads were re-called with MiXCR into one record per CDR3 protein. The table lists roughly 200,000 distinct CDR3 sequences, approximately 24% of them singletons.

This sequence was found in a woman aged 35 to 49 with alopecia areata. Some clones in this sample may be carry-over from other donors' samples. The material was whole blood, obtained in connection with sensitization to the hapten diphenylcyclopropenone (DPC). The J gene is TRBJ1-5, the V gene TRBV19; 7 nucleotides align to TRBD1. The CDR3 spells CASSPTIDREGRRNQPQHF. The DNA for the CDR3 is TGTGCCAGTAGCCCCACCATCGACAGGGAAGGCCGGCGCAATCAGCCCCAGCATTTT.